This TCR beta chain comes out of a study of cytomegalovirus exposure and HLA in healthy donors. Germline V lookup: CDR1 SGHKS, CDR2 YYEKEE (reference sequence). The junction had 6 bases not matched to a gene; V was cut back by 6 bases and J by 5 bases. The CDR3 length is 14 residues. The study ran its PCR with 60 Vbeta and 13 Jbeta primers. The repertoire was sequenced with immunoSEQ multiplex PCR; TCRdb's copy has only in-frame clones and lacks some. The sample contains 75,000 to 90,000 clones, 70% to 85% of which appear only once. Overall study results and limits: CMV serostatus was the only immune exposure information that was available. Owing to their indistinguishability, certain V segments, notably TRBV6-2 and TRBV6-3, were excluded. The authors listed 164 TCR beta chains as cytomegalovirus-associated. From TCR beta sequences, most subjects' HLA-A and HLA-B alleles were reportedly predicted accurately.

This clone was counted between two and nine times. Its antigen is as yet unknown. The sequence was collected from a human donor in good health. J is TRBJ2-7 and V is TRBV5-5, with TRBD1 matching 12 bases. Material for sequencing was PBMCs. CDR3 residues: CASTRGTGGDEQYF. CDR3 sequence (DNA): TGTGCCAGCACCCGCGGGACAGGGGGCGACGAGCAGTACTTC.